These 27 T cell receptor beta chains were all obtained from the same sample, sequenced in a study of blood T cell repertoires in COVID-19. Libraries were prepared by immunoSEQ multiplex PCR; TCRdb keeps only in-frame clonotypes and omits some of them. The data hold under 150,000 clones, with under 90% observed a single time. The sample taken for sequencing was peripheral blood. The receptors derive from a human donor in a cohort sampled during active COVID-19.

This rearrangement joins TRBV19 to TRBJ1-3, with 7 nucleotides matching TRBD1. The CDR3 spans 13 residues. Losses at the gene ends were 6 bases for V and 4 bases for J; bases not matched to a gene: 3. Germline V gives CDR1 LNHDA, CDR2 SQIVND (reference sequence). The CDR3 nucleotides read TGTGCCAGTAGGCCAGGGGGGGGAAACACCATATATTTT. Encoded protein: CASRPGGGNTIYF.

There are a few counts of this clone. The rearrangement uses TRBV15 and TRBJ2-3; TRBD2 matches at 10 bases. The V gene end was trimmed by 0 bases and the J gene end by 4 bases; junction bases not matched to a gene: 1. The CDR3 runs 15 residues. Germline CDR1 reads LNHNV; CDR2 reads YYDKDF (reference sequence). The CDR3 coding sequence is TGTGCCACCAGCAGAGAAGCGGGGGGGCCAGATACGCAGTATTTT. This translates into CATSREAGGPDTQYF. Together with reference TRBV15 and TRBJ2-3, the CDR3 gives the full variable domain: DAMVIQNPRYQVTQFGKPVTLSCSQTLNHNVMYWYQQKSSQAPKLLFHYYDKDFNNEADTPDNFQSRRPNTSFCFLDIRSPGLGDTAMYLCATSREAGGPDTQYFGPGTRLTVL.

The chain carries TRBV5-6 and TRBJ1-3; maybe TRBD1 (6 bases). The germline V and J ends were trimmed by 6 bases and 4 bases, with 11 bases remaining between them. The CDR3 covers 13 residues. CDR1 SGHDT and CDR2 YYEEEE come from the germline V gene. The DNA for the CDR3 is TGTGCCAGCACACAGGGTCCAGGAAACACCATATATTTT. Translation gives CASTQGPGNTIYF.

The CDR3 sequence: CASSLGTGINTYEQYF. CDR3 DNA sequence: TGTGCCAGCAGCTTAGGGACAGGGATCAATACCTACGAGCAGTACTTC. This chain links TRBV7-8 with TRBJ2-7; 8 bases align to TRBD1. Losses at the gene ends were 1 base for V and 2 bases for J; bases not matched to a gene: 7. The length of the CDR3 is 16 residues. Germline CDR1 reads SGHVS; CDR2 reads FQNEAQ.

The rearrangement links TRBV28 to TRBJ1-5, with no clear D. V lost 2 bases to trimming and J lost 0 bases, with 8 bases between them. CDR3 length: 15 residues. CDR1 and CDR2 from the germline V gene are MDHEN and SYDVKM. CDR3 residues: CASSLRGYSNQPQHF. For the CDR3, the DNA is TGTGCCAGCAGTTTAAGAGGCTATAGCAATCAGCCCCAGCATTTT.

In this sample, this clone turned up once. This CDR3 reads CASSQGPQGTYHSYEQYF. CDR3 nucleotides: TGTGCCAGCAGCCAAGGTCCACAGGGGACTTACCACTCCTACGAGCAGTACTTC. The chain links TRBV3-1 (or the pseudogene TRBV3-2) to TRBJ2-7; D is perhaps TRBD1 (7 bases). CDR1 and CDR2 (germline): LGHDT, YNNKEL (reference sequence). V lost 1 base, J lost 0 bases, and 19 bases lay in between. The CDR3 runs 18 residues.

The chain employs TRBV5-1 and TRBJ1-6, with 11 bases that match TRBD1. Per germline, CDR1 SGHRS and CDR2 YFSETQ. After removal of 1 base from V and 6 bases from J, the junction contained 6 bases not matched to a gene. The CDR3 length is 17 residues. The CDR3: CASSLRGTGGVNSPLHF. The CDR3, as DNA: TGCGCCAGCAGCTTGCGTGGGACAGGGGGTGTTAATTCACCCCTCCACTTT.

The chain recombines TRBV12-3 or TRBV12-4 with TRBJ1-1; D is unclear. The CDR3 contains 13 residues. V lost 3 bases to trimming and J lost 1 base, with 6 bases between them. As DNA, the CDR3 is TGTGCCAGCAGTTTCGTGTCGAACACTGAAGCTTTCTTT. Protein sequence: CASSFVSNTEAFF.

CDR3 nucleotide sequence: TGTGCCACCAGCAGAGATAGGGGCGCTTCCGGACAAGAGACCCAGTACTTC. It is translated as CATSRDRGASGQETQYF. The chain joins TRBV15 to TRBJ2-5, with a weak D call TRBD1 (5 bases). This CDR3 comprises 17 residues. V shed 0 bases and J shed 2 bases, with 16 bases lying between them. Germline CDR1 reads LNHNV; CDR2 reads YYDKDF (reference sequence).

In nucleotides, the CDR3 is TGTGCCAGCAGCCGCTCGCGGCCGGGGACTATATCACCCCTCCACTTT. Residues: CASSRSRPGTISPLHF. The genes are TRBV4-2 and TRBJ1-6, with D possibly TRBD1 on 5 matching bases. Trimming stripped 4 bases from V and 10 bases from J, with 20 bases between. The CDR3 contains 16 residues. CDR1 is LGHNA and CDR2 is YNFKEQ in the germline V gene.

On this clone itself: Additional DNA sequences in this sample encode the identical CDR3. This chain joins TRBV5-1 and TRBJ2-5; 9 bases agree with TRBD2. The CDR3 sequence is 14 residues long. Germline V gives CDR1 SGHRS, CDR2 YFSETQ. The V segment lost 4 bases and the J segment 4 bases; nucleotides outside the gene matches: 5. The CDR3 loop is CASSPGTSRETQYF. The CDR3 DNA is TGCGCCAGCAGCCCAGGGACTAGCAGAGAGACCCAGTACTTC.

This rearrangement joins TRBV5-1 to TRBJ1-1; unclear D gene. The V gene's germline CDR1 is SGHRS and CDR2 YFSETQ. V was cut by 5 bases and J by 1 base, with 15 bases left in between. This CDR3 has 15 residues. The CDR3 spells CASRVGGNQNTEAFF. Written as DNA, the CDR3 is TGCGCCAGCAGGGTCGGCGGGAATCAGAACACTGAAGCTTTCTTT. The full variable domain, completed using reference TRBV5-1 and TRBJ1-1, is KAGVTQTPRYLIKTRGQQVTLSCSPISGHRSVSWYQQTPGQGLQFLFEYFSETQRNKGNFPGRFSGRQFSNSRSEMNVSTLELGDSALYLCASRVGGNQNTEAFFGQGTRLTVV.

The gene calls are TRBV4-3 and TRBJ2-2, with 7 bases that match TRBD1. The germline CDR1 and CDR2 sequences are LGHNA and YSLEER. V lost 0 bases and J lost 4; bases outside the gene matches: 11. The CDR3 is 18 residues long. CDR3 residues: CASSQENLRDRVTGELFF. In DNA form, the CDR3 reads TGCGCCAGCAGCCAAGAGAACCTCCGTGACAGGGTCACCGGGGAGCTGTTTTTT.

The V call is TRBV6-5, the J call TRBJ2-7, with 11 bases identical to TRBD2. The CDR3 spans 14 residues. With 6 bases clipped from V and 6 bases from J, the junction kept 7 bases outside the gene matches. Germline CDR1 is MNHEY and CDR2 is SVGAGI. The CDR3 here is CASRVAGGPGEQYF. CDR3 sequence (DNA): TGTGCCAGCAGGGTAGCGGGGGGGCCCGGCGAGCAGTACTTC.

The chain is built from TRBV4-1 and TRBJ1-1, with 7 positions matching TRBD1. The V and J ends lost 4 bases and 3 bases, in that order; junction bases with no gene match: 14. The CDR3 loop spans 17 amino acids. Germline loops: CDR1 MGHRA, CDR2 YSYEKL. DNA of the CDR3: TGCGCCAGCAGCCCAGCCCGACAGGGTTGGGGCGACACTGAAGCTTTCTTT. The encoded protein is CASSPARQGWGDTEAFF.

This clone was observed once. This chain uses TRBV27 with TRBJ1-5; 8 nucleotides line up with TRBD1. Trimming took 3 bases from V and 9 from J; bases not matched to a gene: 7. CDR1 MNHEY and CDR2 SMNVEV come from the germline V gene (reference sequence). The CDR3 spans 14 residues. The CDR3, as DNA: TGTGCCAGCAGTTTGAGACAGGGGCCATGGCCCCAGCATTTT. Its protein product is CASSLRQGPWPQHF.

The chain uses TRBV5-4 and TRBJ1-3; TRBD1 might be the D (6 bases). The CDR3 runs 15 residues. The V and J ends lost 3 bases and 2 bases respectively, with 12 bases between them. Germline-derived CDR1 and CDR2 are SGHNT and YYREEE (reference sequence). The CDR3 nucleotides are TGTGCCAGCAGCTCAAGGGGGGGTACTGGAAACACCATATATTTT. Encoded protein: CASSSRGGTGNTIYF. The whole variable domain, remainder taken from reference TRBV5-4 and TRBJ1-3, is ETGVTQSPTHLIKTRGQQVTLRCSSQSGHNTVSWYQQALGQGPQFIFQYYREEENGRGNFPPRFSGLQFPNYSSELNVNALELDDSALYLCASSSRGGTGNTIYFGEGSWLTVV.

This rearrangement joins TRBV7-2 to TRBJ1-5, with TRBD1 matching over 7 bases. Unmatched junction bases numbered 7, after V lost 3 bases and J lost 5 bases. Germline assignment: CDR1 SGHTA and CDR2 FQGNSA. This CDR3 region has 15 residues. CDR3 DNA: TGTGCCAGCAGCTTTACCCGACAGGGCGATCAGCCCCAGCATTTT. Amino acid sequence: CASSFTRQGDQPQHF.

This CDR3 is CASSLRLAGHNEQFF. The CDR3 region has the DNA TGTGCCAGCAGCTTAAGGCTAGCGGGGCACAATGAGCAGTTCTTC. This chain uses TRBV11-3 with TRBJ2-1, with 9 bases that match TRBD2. V gave up 2 bases and J gave up 5 bases; unmatched junction bases: 4. Germline-derived CDR1 and CDR2 are SGHNT and YENEEA. There are 15 residues in the CDR3.

The chain joins TRBV3-1 (or the pseudogene TRBV3-2) to TRBJ2-6, with D possibly matching TRBD2 (5 bases). Between the trimmed V and J ends, which lost 1 base and 4 bases, there was a span of 11 bases. Germline V gene lookup returns CDR1 LGHDT and CDR2 YNNKEL (reference sequence). This CDR3 spans 16 amino acids. For the CDR3, the DNA is TGTGCCAGCAGCCAAGGGGGAGCCCCCGGGGCCAACGTCCTGACTTTC. Encoded protein: CASSQGGAPGANVLTF.

This clone was counted a single time. The V and J genes are TRBV5-4 and TRBJ2-7; 11 nucleotides align to TRBD2. J gave up 2 bases and V 7 bases, and 11 bases lay outside the gene matches. Germline-derived CDR1 and CDR2 are SGHNT and YYREEE (reference sequence). This CDR3 is 16 amino acids long. CDR3 coding DNA: TGTGCCAGCTCCCCGGGGGGTAGCGGGGGGGCCTACGAGCAGTACTTC. This codes for CASSPGGSGGAYEQYF.

This chain links TRBV11-2 with TRBJ1-4; 8 bases align to TRBD1. The germline CDR1 and CDR2 sequences are SGHAT and FQNNGV. The CDR3 contains 17 residues. The ends lost 4 bases at V and 3 bases at J; junction bases unmatched: 10. The CDR3 spells CASSSQGARAANEKLFF. For the CDR3, the DNA is TGTGCCAGCAGCTCTCAGGGGGCCCGAGCGGCTAATGAAAAACTGTTTTTT.

This chain links TRBV5-5 with TRBJ1-1; D gene uncertain. Per germline, CDR1 SGHKS and CDR2 YYEKEE (reference sequence). The CDR3 loop spans 12 amino acids. V lost 1 base to trimming and J lost 11 bases, with 12 bases between them. The CDR3, as DNA: TGTGCCAGCAGCTTGTCTACCTTATTCGCTTTCTTT. This encodes CASSLSTLFAFF.

The rearrangement uses TRBV21-1 and TRBJ2-5; TRBD2 reflects the table's D call only, with no check against the DNA. TRBV21-1 is a recognized pseudogene. The CDR3 is 23 residues long. As DNA, the CDR3 is TGTGCCAGCATCCAACCCTGGCCGTGTTACCTGGCGAGGAGAGGAAAAAACGGAGAGACCCAGTACTTC. It specifies CASIQPWPCYLARRGKNGETQYF.

This clone was counted once. The chain carries TRBV19 and TRBJ1-2; the D gene is possibly TRBD1 (5 bases). The CDR3 length is 15 residues. The germline V gene encodes CDR1 LNHDA and CDR2 SQIVND (reference sequence). Trimming took off 5 bases at V and 7 bases at J, with 20 bases between the two ends. The CDR3 nucleotides read TGTGCCAGTAGTCTAGCTTTCGGGGGATCTGCTGGCTACACCTTC. This encodes CASSLAFGGSAGYTF.

For the CDR3, the DNA is TGTGCCAGCAGTCCCCGACCCCGGCGGGCCTACGAGCAGTACTTC. Protein: CASSPRPRRAYEQYF. The chain couples TRBV28 to TRBJ2-7, with D tentatively TRBD2 (5 bases). Trimming shortened V by 5 bases and J by 2 bases, and 16 bases separated the two germline ends. The CDR3 is 15 residues long. The germline V gene has CDR1 MDHEN and CDR2 SYDVKM. The variable domain in full, completed from reference TRBV28 and TRBJ2-7, reads DVKVTQSSRYLVKRTGEKVFLECVQDMDHENMFWYRQDPGLGLRLIYFSYDVKMKEKGDIPEGYSVSREKKERFSLILESASTNQTSMYLCASSPRPRRAYEQYFGPGTRLTVT.

This rearrangement joins TRBV5-6 to TRBJ1-5, with D perhaps matching TRBD1 (6 bases). The V end was cut by 4 bases, the J end by 0 bases, with 11 bases between. The CDR3 loop spans 15 amino acids. The germline V gene has CDR1 SGHDT and CDR2 YYEEEE. The CDR3 DNA reads TGTGCCAGCAGCCGGACAGAGTATAGCAATCAGCCCCAGCATTTT. Its translation: CASSRTEYSNQPQHF. The whole variable domain, remainder taken from reference TRBV5-6 and TRBJ1-5, is DAGVTQSPTHLIKTRGQQVTLRCSPKSGHDTVSWYQQALGQGPQFIFQYYEEEERQRGNFPDRFSGHQFPNYSSELNVNALLLGDSALYLCASSRTEYSNQPQHFGDGTRLSIL.